This TCR beta chain was identified in a study of cytomegalovirus exposure and HLA in healthy donors. Study results and caveats: It was likely that a cluster of highly shared sequence variants was a sequencing artifact. Analysis performed later found 16,000 or so TCR beta sequences associated with HLA alleles at 0.05 false discovery rate. Altogether, some 160 TCR beta chains were recorded as cytomegalovirus-associated. An analysis done earlier found most TCR beta V segments productive about 87% or about 30% of the time.

This clone was seen only a few times. What it binds is unknown. The PCR contained 60 Vbeta and 13 Jbeta primers. Assay: immunoSEQ multiplex PCR; the TCRdb copy retains only in-frame clones and omits some. Counted here are around 200,000 clones, under 70% occurring once; the ten biggest clones make up about 3%. The receptor comes from a man aged 35 to 55 in good health and CMV-seropositive. Material for sequencing was PBMCs.

The CDR3, as DNA: TGTGCCAGCAGTTTTCGGACTAGCGAACAGCAGTACTTC. This translates into CASSFRTSEQQYF. The chain joins TRBV28 to TRBJ2-7; 9 bases match TRBD2. The V segment lost 3 bases and the J segment 8 bases; nucleotides outside the gene matches: 5. The CDR3 totals 13 residues. Germline lookup yields CDR1 MDHEN and CDR2 SYDVKM.